A single sample gave rise to the 29 T cell receptor beta chains below, sequenced in a study of T cell responses to AZD1222 COVID-19 vaccine. The table came from immunoSEQ multiplex PCR; TCRdb's copy has only in-frame clones and leaves some out. Of about 59,000 clones in the sample, 89% are singletons; the top ten hold 6% to 7.5%. The specimen was peripheral blood, collected 28 days after the second AZD1222 dose. The source is an adult who received the AZD1222 COVID-19 vaccine.

This clone has only one observation. This chain uses TRBV27 with TRBJ2-1, with D possibly being TRBD2 (6 bases). Deletions cut 5 bases from V and 3 bases from J, with 20 bases between. This CDR3 contains 17 residues. Looked up from germline, CDR1 is MNHEY and CDR2 is SMNVEV (reference sequence). Here the CDR3 reads CASSPPPAGFNYNEQFF. For the CDR3, the DNA is TGTGCCAGCAGTCCCCCCCCGGCGGGATTTAACTACAATGAGCAGTTCTTC.

This clone showed up just once. V is TRBV7-9 and J is TRBJ1-1, with no clear D. The CDR3 runs 9 residues. Germline CDR1 reads SEHNR; CDR2 reads FQNEAQ (reference sequence). V was pared by 4 bases and J by 10 bases, with 4 bases between. DNA for the CDR3: TGTGCCAGCAGCTCGGGAGCTTTCTTT. Translated: CASSSGAFF.

The CDR3 protein is CASSATGATDTQYF. DNA of the CDR3: TGTGCCAGCTCAGCGACAGGGGCCACAGATACGCAGTATTTT. The chain carries TRBV18 and TRBJ2-3; TRBD1 matches 8 bases. J gave up 2 bases and V 5 bases, and 3 bases lay outside the gene matches. Germline V lookup: CDR1 KGHSH, CDR2 LQKENI. CDR3 length: 14 residues.

The chain has TRBV4-1 and TRBJ2-7; no clear D gene. This CDR3 contains 12 residues. CDR1 MGHRA and CDR2 YSYEKL come from the germline V gene. V dropped 1 base and J dropped 5 bases, with 6 bases sitting between them. CDR3 amino acids: CASSQAFHEQYF. CDR3 coding DNA: TGCGCCAGCAGCCAAGCTTTCCACGAGCAGTACTTC.

The chain is built from TRBV9 and TRBJ1-1; 9 bases line up with TRBD1. Germline-derived CDR1 and CDR2 are SGDLS and YYNGEE. The CDR3 totals 14 residues. With 4 bases clipped from V and 4 bases from J, the junction kept 5 bases outside the gene matches. CDR3 amino acids: CASSTTGGGTEAFF. CDR3 DNA: TGTGCCAGCAGCACCACAGGGGGCGGCACTGAAGCTTTCTTT.

Concerning this clone: Germline and junction disagree at one end, which may indicate a read error. The V gene is TRBV24-1, the J gene TRBJ2-2, with 7 bases that match TRBD2. Germline-derived CDR1 and CDR2 are KGHDR and SFDVKD. The CDR3 has 15 residues. The CDR3 bases are TGTGCCACCAGTGAAACTAGCGCGAAGGCCGGGAAGCTGTTTTTT. This gives the protein CATSETSAKAGKLFF.

The gene calls are TRBV21-1 and TRBJ1-2; the table calls TRBD1, which could not be checked here. TRBV21-1 is a pseudogene. The CDR3 covers 14 residues. Here the CDR3 DNA reads TGTGCCAGCAGCTCCCACAGGAGACACTATGGCTACACCTTC. It specifies CASSSHRRHYGYTF.

About this clone: An end of the junction differs from the germline gene, which may be a read error. The rearrangement uses TRBV12-3 or TRBV12-4 and TRBJ1-2; D uncertain. The CDR3 sequence is 11 residues long. The CDR3 is CAGSRDYGYTF. As DNA, the CDR3 is TGTGCCGGCAGTCGGGACTATGGCTACACCTTC.

CDR3 sequence: CATARLGGENQPQHF. CDR3 nucleotide sequence: TGTGCCACCGCGCGTTTAGGAGGGGAAAATCAGCCCCAGCATTTT. The J gene is TRBJ1-5, the V gene TRBV27; the D gene is possibly TRBD1 (5 bases). CDR1 is MNHEY and CDR2 is SMNVEV in the germline V gene (reference sequence). V shed 10 bases and J shed 4 bases, with 20 bases lying between them. The length of the CDR3 is 15 residues.

The chain carries TRBV28 and TRBJ1-5; no definite D call. The germline gives CDR1 MDHEN, CDR2 SYDVKM. Between the trimmed V and J ends, which lost 8 bases and 4 bases, there was a span of 9 bases. This CDR3 is built from 12 residues. The CDR3 is CASSTGNQPQHF. The CDR3 DNA sequence: TGTGCCAGCTCAACCGGGAATCAGCCCCAGCATTTT.

The chain carries TRBV27 and TRBJ1-6, with D possibly TRBD1 on 6 matching bases. The germline V gene has CDR1 MNHEY and CDR2 SMNVEV (reference sequence). The germline V and J ends were trimmed by 7 bases and 0 bases, with 10 bases remaining between them. CDR3 length: 15 residues. The DNA for the CDR3 is TGTGCCAGCAACACAGGGAGCTCCTATAATTCACCCCTCCACTTT. Amino acids: CASNTGSSYNSPLHF.

In DNA form, the CDR3 reads TGTGCCATCGGGGGACTAGCGGGATTTGGCGCAGATACGCAGTATTTT. Its translation is CAIGGLAGFGADTQYF. V usage is TRBV10-3 and J usage is TRBJ2-3; 13 bases are a match to TRBD2. CDR1 and CDR2 (germline): ENHRY, SYGVKD. The CDR3 loop spans 16 amino acids. The junction had 9 bases not matched to a gene; V was cut back by 8 bases and J by 4 bases.

This clone occurred once. The chain carries TRBV18 and TRBJ1-1, with no clear D. The CDR3 has 13 residues. Trimming shortened V by 7 bases and J by 3 bases, and 12 bases separated the two germline ends. Germline V gene lookup returns CDR1 KGHSH and CDR2 LQKENI. CDR3 in DNA: TGTGCCAGCTTGAGGGCCATCGACACTGAAGCTTTCTTT. Translated: CASLRAIDTEAFF.

This chain connects TRBV6-5 to TRBJ2-7; the D call may be TRBD1 or TRBD2 (5 bases each). CDR3 size: 11 residues. V was pared by 8 bases and J by 3 bases, with 8 bases between. Germline assignment: CDR1 MNHEY and CDR2 SVGAGI. CDR3 residues: CASRDLYEQYF. The CDR3 DNA is TGTGCCAGCCGGGACCTCTACGAGCAGTACTTC.

This sequence joins TRBV2 and TRBJ2-3, with D unresolved. The V and J ends lost 3 bases and 1 base respectively, with 8 bases between them. There are 14 residues in the CDR3. Germline assignment: CDR1 SNHLY and CDR2 FYNNEI. CDR3: CASSDSSGTDTQYF. The DNA for the CDR3 is TGTGCCAGCAGTGATAGTTCTGGCACAGATACGCAGTATTTT.

The chain employs TRBV7-9 and TRBJ1-4; D is undetermined. CDR1 is SEHNR and CDR2 is FQNEAQ in the germline V gene (reference sequence). The CDR3 length is 14 residues. V dropped 4 bases and J dropped 6 bases, with 12 bases sitting between them. The CDR3 region has the DNA TGTGCCAGCAGCTCCAGTAACGGTGATGAAAAACTGTTTTTT. Translation: CASSSSNGDEKLFF.

V and J are TRBV27 and TRBJ2-5; possibly TRBD2 for D (6 bases). The CDR3 has 15 amino acids. Germline CDR1 and CDR2: MNHEY and SMNVEV (reference sequence). V shed 2 bases and J shed 5 bases, with 15 bases lying between them. Here the CDR3 DNA reads TGTGCCAGCAGTTTAGGGGGGTGGGCACGGGAGACCCAGTACTTC. It codes for CASSLGGWARETQYF.

This rearrangement joins TRBV4-2 to TRBJ2-1; 8 bases agree with TRBD1. This CDR3 is 15 amino acids long. J was trimmed by 6 bases and V by 0 bases; bases with no gene match: 4. Germline V gives CDR1 LGHNA, CDR2 YNFKEQ. The CDR3 sequence is CASSQDGQGANEQFF. CDR3 nucleotides: TGTGCCAGCAGCCAAGATGGACAGGGCGCCAATGAGCAGTTCTTC.

The chain carries TRBV12-3 or TRBV12-4 and TRBJ2-1; D gene uncertain. Trimming removed 5 bases at V and 3 bases at J, with 5 bases between. This CDR3 region has 12 residues. The CDR3 loop reads CASSRSYNEQFF. The CDR3 nucleotides read TGTGCCAGCAGTCGGAGCTACAATGAGCAGTTCTTC.

This clone was counted once. The chain has TRBV7-2 and TRBJ2-1, with 10 bases fitting TRBD2. Germline lookup yields CDR1 SGHTA and CDR2 FQGNSA. CDR3 length equals 15 residues. The trim removed 5 bases at V and 7 bases at J, leaving 8 bases unmatched. The CDR3 DNA reads TGTGCCAGCAGCCCTATGACTAGCGGGTCAAATGAGCAGTTCTTC. This translates into CASSPMTSGSNEQFF. The full variable domain, completed using reference TRBV7-2 and TRBJ2-1, is GAGVSQSPSNKVTEKGKDVELRCDPISGHTALYWYRQSLGQGLEFLIYFQGNSAPDKSGLPSDRFSAERTGGSVSTLTIQRTQQEDSAVYLCASSPMTSGSNEQFFGPGTRLTVL.

V is TRBV21-1 and J is TRBJ2-2; the table's D call TRBD1 went unverified against the DNA. TRBV21-1 is a pseudogene locus. CDR3 length equals 14 residues. CDR3: CASSTARGPGELFF. CDR3 DNA: TGTGCCAGCAGCACGGCTAGGGGTCCCGGGGAGCTGTTTTTT.

The chain has TRBV21-1 and TRBJ1-4; TRBD1 was called by the table and not checked on the DNA. TRBV21-1 is tagged as a pseudogene. This CDR3 contains 16 residues. CDR3 nucleotide sequence: TGTGCCAGCAGCGCCCGACAGGCTGCAACTAATGAAAAACTGTTTTTT. Amino acids: CASSARQAATNEKLFF.

The chain links TRBV5-1 to TRBJ2-3; 7 bases match TRBD2. The germline CDR1 and CDR2 sequences are SGHRS and YFSETQ. This CDR3 comprises 16 residues. V dropped 1 base and J dropped 3; count of bases not matched to a gene: 8. The CDR3 DNA reads as TGCGCCAGCAGCTTGAGACCCGGGACTACTACAGATACGCAGTATTTT. Encoded protein: CASSLRPGTTTDTQYF.

V is TRBV18 and J is TRBJ1-1; D remains unclear. The V end was cut by 1 base, the J end by 2 bases, with 11 bases between. Germline loops: CDR1 KGHSH, CDR2 LQKENI. This CDR3 has 15 residues. DNA of the CDR3: TGTGCCAGCTCACCACGGTTGGGTTCCAACACTGAAGCTTTCTTT. Amino acid sequence: CASSPRLGSNTEAFF.

The J gene is TRBJ1-1, the V gene TRBV10-3; D ambiguous. V shed 0 bases and J shed 6 bases, with 14 bases lying between them. The CDR3 consists of 15 residues. Germline values: CDR1 ENHRY, CDR2 SYGVKD. The CDR3 is CAISESRTPSPEAFF. Written as DNA, the CDR3 is TGTGCCATCAGTGAGTCGAGGACGCCCTCCCCTGAAGCTTTCTTT.

In its sample, this clone was seen once. This chain joins TRBV4-1 and TRBJ1-1; TRBD1 matches at 12 bases. The junction had 0 bases not matched to a gene; V was cut back by 1 base and J by 0 bases. CDR1 MGHRA and CDR2 YSYEKL come from the germline V gene. The CDR3 loop spans 16 amino acids. The CDR3 sequence: CASSQGDRGLNTEAFF. DNA of the CDR3: TGCGCCAGCAGCCAAGGGGACAGGGGGCTGAACACTGAAGCTTTCTTT.

The V gene is TRBV28, the J gene TRBJ1-5; no clear D gene. CDR3 length: 14 residues. CDR1 MDHEN and CDR2 SYDVKM come from the germline V gene. V lost 3 bases, J lost 9 bases, and 15 bases lay in between. Here the CDR3 reads CASSLSSGRGPQHF. CDR3 DNA: TGTGCCAGCAGTTTGTCCTCTGGCCGCGGGCCCCAGCATTTT.

The chain carries TRBV18 and TRBJ2-2; D unresolved. Deletions cut 3 bases from V and 0 bases from J, with 11 bases between. The CDR3 spans 16 residues. Germline loops: CDR1 KGHSH, CDR2 LQKENI. This CDR3 is CASSPIHPPNTGELFF. The DNA of the CDR3 is TGTGCCAGCTCACCGATCCACCCGCCGAACACCGGGGAGCTGTTTTTT. Combining the CDR3 with reference TRBV18 and TRBJ2-2 gives the whole variable domain NAGVMQNPRHLVRRRGQEARLRCSPMKGHSHVYWYRQLPEEGLKFMVYLQKENIIDESGMPKERFSAEFPKEGPSILRIQQVVRGDSAAYFCASSPIHPPNTGELFFGEGSRLTVL.

The chain uses TRBV5-1 and TRBJ2-2; 9 bases match TRBD2. V lost 4 bases, J lost 4 bases, and 5 bases stayed unmatched. Germline lookup yields CDR1 SGHRS and CDR2 YFSETQ. CDR3 length: 15 amino acids. Here the CDR3 DNA reads TGCGCCAGCAGCGAGAGCGGGGGGCCCACCGGGGAGCTGTTTTTT. Translated: CASSESGGPTGELFF.